Presented here are 19 T cell receptor beta chains from one specimen sequenced in a study of OX40 agonist ivuxolimab in advanced cancers. TCRdb's copy holds only in-frame clones and misses some; the assay was immunoSEQ multiplex PCR. The sample records more than 70,000 clones, approximately 82% being singletons. The sample was CD4+ or CD8+ T cells sorted from blood, taken in a trial of the OX40 agonist ivuxolimab. These receptors were collected from an adult with an advanced solid tumor such as melanoma, head and neck, liver or kidney cancer.

The V gene is TRBV5-6, the J gene TRBJ1-5; 7 nucleotides line up with TRBD1. Per germline, CDR1 SGHDT and CDR2 YYEEEE. The CDR3 runs 15 residues. Trimming took 3 bases from V and 6 from J; bases not matched to a gene: 9. CDR3 sequence (DNA): TGTGCCAGCAGCTCTAACCACAGGGGAGGTCAGCCCCAGCATTTT. Translation: CASSSNHRGGQPQHF.

This clone showed up just once. CDR3 amino acids: CASANSGTGGEKLFF. In nucleotides, the CDR3 is TGTGCCAGCGCTAATTCCGGGACAGGGGGTGAAAAACTGTTTTTT. The rearrangement uses TRBV25-1 and TRBJ1-4; 11 bases map to TRBD1. Trimming cost V 8 bases and J 7 bases; bases outside gene matches: 9. This CDR3 comprises 15 residues. Germline lookup yields CDR1 MGHDK and CDR2 SYGVNS.

The sample holds one count of this clone. V usage is TRBV10-3 and J usage is TRBJ2-7; D tentatively reads TRBD1 or TRBD2 (5 bases each). Germline V CDR1 and CDR2: ENHRY, SYGVKD. The CDR3 has 12 amino acids. V was shortened by 6 bases and J by 6 bases, with 12 bases between the two germline ends. The CDR3 DNA is TGTGCCATCAGGGAGACCGGGACCGAGCAGTACTTC. Protein: CAIRETGTEQYF.

The chain is built from TRBV28 and TRBJ2-6; the match to TRBD2 covers 8 bases. The V gene end was trimmed by 5 bases and the J gene end by 0 bases; junction bases not matched to a gene: 6. This CDR3 has 17 residues. Germline assignment: CDR1 MDHEN and CDR2 SYDVKM. The CDR3 loop is CASSPSGGLSGANVLTF. The DNA of the CDR3 is TGTGCCAGCAGTCCGAGCGGGGGCCTCTCTGGGGCCAACGTCCTGACTTTC.

This clone was recorded only once. The CDR3 DNA sequence: TGTGCCAGCAGTTCACCGGGACAGGGGATAGTTTCACCCCTCCACTTT. Translation: CASSSPGQGIVSPLHF. The rearrangement uses TRBV28 and TRBJ1-6, with 10 bases that match TRBD1. Germline trimming cut 4 bases from V and 9 bases from J; bases unmatched to any gene: 9. This CDR3 is built from 16 residues. CDR1 MDHEN and CDR2 SYDVKM come from the germline V gene.

This chain joins TRBV9 and TRBJ2-1; D unclear. V lost 1 base and J 0 bases, leaving 8 bases between the germline ends. Germline CDR1 and CDR2: SGDLS and YYNGEE. The CDR3 loop spans 15 amino acids. The CDR3 is CASSVWQLSYNEQFF. The CDR3 DNA reads as TGTGCCAGCAGCGTATGGCAGCTCTCCTACAATGAGCAGTTCTTC.

The rearrangement links TRBV5-1 to TRBJ2-3; D gene uncertain. Trimming took 0 bases from V and 2 from J, leaving 7 bases between them. This CDR3 spans 14 amino acids. CDR1 is SGHRS and CDR2 is YFSETQ in the germline V gene. CDR3 DNA: TGCGCCAGCAGCTTGGCTACCTACACAGATACGCAGTATTTT. As protein: CASSLATYTDTQYF.

This chain links TRBV28 with TRBJ1-1; maybe TRBD1 (5 bases). The CDR3 spans 14 residues. CDR1 is MDHEN, CDR2 SYDVKM, per germline. V gave up 7 bases and J gave up 0 bases, with 12 bases separating them. Here the CDR3 reads CASNPAGMNTEAFF. CDR3 coding DNA: TGTGCCAGCAACCCCGCAGGGATGAACACTGAAGCTTTCTTT.

V is TRBV5-1 and J is TRBJ2-7; D not resolved. The CDR3 contains 13 residues. Germline-derived CDR1 and CDR2 are SGHRS and YFSETQ. The germline V and J ends were trimmed by 2 bases and 0 bases, with 6 bases remaining between them. The CDR3, as DNA: TGCGCCAGCAGCTTAGAAGACTCCTACGAGCAGTACTTC. This codes for CASSLEDSYEQYF.

This clone was found once. This chain links TRBV5-1 with TRBJ2-2; 8 bases match TRBD1. This CDR3 spans 15 amino acids. The germline CDR1 and CDR2 sequences are SGHRS and YFSETQ. The junction had 7 bases not matched to a gene; V was cut back by 4 bases and J by 5 bases. The CDR3 DNA follows: TGCGCCAGCAGCGTCCAGGGGGCGCAAACCGGGGAGCTGTTTTTT. Translating it yields CASSVQGAQTGELFF.

The sample holds one count of this clone. The chain links TRBV4-1 to TRBJ2-5, with no clear D. The CDR3 consists of 14 residues. The germline V gene encodes CDR1 MGHRA and CDR2 YSYEKL. V lost 2 bases to trimming and J lost 5 bases, with 12 bases between them. The CDR3 is CASSQLVFLETQYF. In nucleotides, the CDR3 is TGCGCCAGCAGCCAATTAGTGTTTCTTGAGACCCAGTACTTC.

This chain joins TRBV28 and TRBJ1-2; TRBD1 matches 7 bases. This CDR3 is built from 13 residues. The V gene's germline CDR1 is MDHEN and CDR2 SYDVKM. With V trimmed by 7 bases and J by 6 bases, 8 bases remained unmatched. CDR3 protein: CASTARQGDGYTF. The CDR3, as DNA: TGTGCCAGCACCGCCAGACAGGGCGATGGCTACACCTTC.

This chain connects TRBV6-1 to TRBJ1-3; TRBD1 might be the D (6 bases). The germline gives CDR1 MNHNS, CDR2 SASEGT. The CDR3 has 15 amino acids. Trimming shortened V by 6 bases and J by 1 base, and 13 bases separated the two germline ends. CDR3 residues: CASSPTGFSGNTIYF. The CDR3 coding sequence is TGTGCCAGCAGCCCAACAGGGTTTTCTGGAAACACCATATATTTT.

V and J are TRBV27 and TRBJ2-1; D is possibly TRBD2 (6 bases). V was cut by 6 bases and J by 7 bases, with 13 bases left in between. The CDR3 contains 13 residues. The germline V gene has CDR1 MNHEY and CDR2 SMNVEV (reference sequence). DNA for the CDR3: TGTGCCAGCAGGCAGACGGGGGTAAATGAGCAGTTCTTC. Protein product: CASRQTGVNEQFF.

The rearrangement links TRBV6-1 to TRBJ1-5; no definite D call. Trimming pared 1 base from V and 7 bases from J, leaving 8 bases between. Germline CDR1 is MNHNS and CDR2 is SASEGT. The CDR3 runs 13 residues. The CDR3 sequence: CASSEGNFQPQHF. The CDR3 DNA sequence: TGTGCCAGCAGTGAAGGTAACTTCCAGCCCCAGCATTTT.

The chain employs TRBV7-6 and TRBJ2-3; 8 nucleotides align to TRBD2. The CDR3 has 17 residues. Per germline, CDR1 SGHVS and CDR2 FNYEAQ. Germline trimming cut 2 bases from V and 6 bases from J; bases unmatched to any gene: 13. The CDR3 nucleotides read TGTGCCAGCAGCTTATTATTCCGTGCGGGGGGAAGTGATACGCAGTATTTT. The encoded protein is CASSLLFRAGGSDTQYF.

The V and J genes are TRBV19 and TRBJ2-7, with D perhaps matching TRBD1 (5 bases). The CDR3 loop spans 14 amino acids. Germline V gives CDR1 LNHDA, CDR2 SQIVND (reference sequence). V lost 1 base and J lost 3, with 10 bases in between. In DNA, the CDR3 is TGTGCCAGTAGTATAGGGGGCGGAAACTACGAGCAGTACTTC. Protein product: CASSIGGGNYEQYF.

The sample holds a few counts of this clone. The chain carries TRBV19 and TRBJ1-2, with D possibly matching TRBD1 (5 bases). Germline V gene lookup returns CDR1 LNHDA and CDR2 SQIVND (reference sequence). V lost 8 bases and J 1 base, leaving 14 bases between the germline ends. The CDR3 runs 14 residues. CDR3 nucleotides: TGTGCCAGTCGGGGCAGCTGGGTTAACTATGGCTACACCTTC. Its translation is CASRGSWVNYGYTF.

The CDR3 DNA reads as TGTGCCAGTACGGGTCGGAGCAATCAGCCCCAGCATTTT. It yields the protein CASTGRSNQPQHF. V gene TRBV19 combines with J gene TRBJ1-5; no firm D call. CDR1 and CDR2 from the germline V gene are LNHDA and SQIVND (reference sequence). Trimming took 7 bases from V and 1 from J, leaving 8 bases between them. The CDR3 spans 13 residues. Combining the CDR3 with reference TRBV19 and TRBJ1-5 gives the whole variable domain DGGITQSPKYLFRKEGQNVTLSCEQNLNHDAMYWYRQDPGQGLRLIYYSQIVNDFQKGDIAEGYSVSREKKESFPLTVTSAQKNPTAFYLCASTGRSNQPQHFGDGTRLSIL.